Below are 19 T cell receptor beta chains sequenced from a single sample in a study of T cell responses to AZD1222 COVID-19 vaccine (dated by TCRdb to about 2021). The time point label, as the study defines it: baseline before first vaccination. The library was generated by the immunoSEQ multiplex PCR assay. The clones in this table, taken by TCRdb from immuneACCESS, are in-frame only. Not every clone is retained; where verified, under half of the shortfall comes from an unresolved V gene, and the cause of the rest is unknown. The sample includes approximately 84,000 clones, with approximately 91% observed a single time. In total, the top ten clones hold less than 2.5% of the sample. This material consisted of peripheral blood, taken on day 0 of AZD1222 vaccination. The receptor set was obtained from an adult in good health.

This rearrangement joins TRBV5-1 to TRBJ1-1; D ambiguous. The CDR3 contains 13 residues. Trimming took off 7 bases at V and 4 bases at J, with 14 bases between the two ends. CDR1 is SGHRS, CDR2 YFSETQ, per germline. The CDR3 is CASHPKLGTEAFF. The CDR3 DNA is TGCGCCAGCCATCCTAAGTTGGGCACTGAAGCTTTCTTT.

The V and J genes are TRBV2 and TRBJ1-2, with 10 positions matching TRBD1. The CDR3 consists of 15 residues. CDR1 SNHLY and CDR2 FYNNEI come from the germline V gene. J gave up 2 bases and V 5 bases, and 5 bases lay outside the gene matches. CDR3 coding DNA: TGTGCCAGCAGTCCTCGGACAGGGGGAAACTATGGCTACACCTTC. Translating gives CASSPRTGGNYGYTF.

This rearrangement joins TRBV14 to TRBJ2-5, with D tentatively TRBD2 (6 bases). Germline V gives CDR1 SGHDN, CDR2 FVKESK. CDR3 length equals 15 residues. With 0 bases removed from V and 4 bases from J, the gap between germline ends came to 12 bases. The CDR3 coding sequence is TGTGCCAGCAGCCAAGAGATCGGGGGTTCAGAGACCCAGTACTTC. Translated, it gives CASSQEIGGSETQYF.

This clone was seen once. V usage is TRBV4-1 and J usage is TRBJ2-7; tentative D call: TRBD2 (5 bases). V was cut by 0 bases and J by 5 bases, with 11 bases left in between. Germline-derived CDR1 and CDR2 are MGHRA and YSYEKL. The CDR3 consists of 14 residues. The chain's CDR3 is CASSQDGPRDEQYF. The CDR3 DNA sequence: TGCGCCAGCAGCCAAGACGGACCGAGGGACGAGCAGTACTTC.

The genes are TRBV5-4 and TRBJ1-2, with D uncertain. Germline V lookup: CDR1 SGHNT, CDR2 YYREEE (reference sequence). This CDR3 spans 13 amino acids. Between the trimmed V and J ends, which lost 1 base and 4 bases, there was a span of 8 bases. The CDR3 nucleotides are TGTGCCAGCAGCTTGTACCAGCTCTATGGCTACACCTTC. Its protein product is CASSLYQLYGYTF.

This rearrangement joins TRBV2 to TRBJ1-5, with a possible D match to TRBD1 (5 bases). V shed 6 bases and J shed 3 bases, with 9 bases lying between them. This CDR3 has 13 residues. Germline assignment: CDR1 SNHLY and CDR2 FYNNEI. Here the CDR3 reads CASRKGTNQPQHF. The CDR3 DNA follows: TGTGCCAGCAGGAAGGGGACCAATCAGCCCCAGCATTTT.

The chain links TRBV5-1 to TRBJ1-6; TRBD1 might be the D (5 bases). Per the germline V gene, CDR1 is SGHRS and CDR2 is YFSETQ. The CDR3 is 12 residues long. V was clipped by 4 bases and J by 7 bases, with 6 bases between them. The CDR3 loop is CASSDRNSPLHF. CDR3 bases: TGCGCCAGCAGCGACAGAAATTCACCCCTCCACTTT.

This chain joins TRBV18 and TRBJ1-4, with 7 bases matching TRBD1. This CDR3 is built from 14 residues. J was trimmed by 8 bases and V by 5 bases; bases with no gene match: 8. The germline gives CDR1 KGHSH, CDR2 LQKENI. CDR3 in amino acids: CASSNRQGVEKLFF. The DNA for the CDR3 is TGTGCCAGCTCAAATAGACAGGGTGTCGAAAAACTGTTTTTT.

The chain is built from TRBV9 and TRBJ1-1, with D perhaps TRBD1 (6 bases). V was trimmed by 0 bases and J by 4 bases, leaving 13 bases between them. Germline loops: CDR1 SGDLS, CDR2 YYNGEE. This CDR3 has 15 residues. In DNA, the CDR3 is TGTGCCAGCAGCGTAGGGGGGGGCAAGGGCACTGAAGCTTTCTTT. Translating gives CASSVGGGKGTEAFF.

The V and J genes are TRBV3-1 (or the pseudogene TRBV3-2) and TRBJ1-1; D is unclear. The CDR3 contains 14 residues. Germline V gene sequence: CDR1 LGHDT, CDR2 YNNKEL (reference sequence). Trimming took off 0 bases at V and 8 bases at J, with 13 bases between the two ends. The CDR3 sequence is CASSQEGSLGEAFF. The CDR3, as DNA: TGTGCCAGCAGCCAAGAGGGCAGTTTGGGAGAAGCTTTCTTT.

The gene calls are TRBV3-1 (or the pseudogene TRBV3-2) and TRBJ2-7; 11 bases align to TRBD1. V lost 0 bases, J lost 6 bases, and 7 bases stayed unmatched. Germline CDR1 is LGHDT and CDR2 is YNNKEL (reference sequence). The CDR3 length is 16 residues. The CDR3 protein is CASSQELGTGGSEQYF. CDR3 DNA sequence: TGTGCCAGCAGCCAAGAACTCGGGACAGGGGGAAGCGAGCAGTACTTC.

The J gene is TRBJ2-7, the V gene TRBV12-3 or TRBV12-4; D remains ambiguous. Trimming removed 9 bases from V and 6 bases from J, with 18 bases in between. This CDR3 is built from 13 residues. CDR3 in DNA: TGTGCCAGTACTGACACGGAGTTGTCCGAGCAGTACTTC. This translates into CASTDTELSEQYF.

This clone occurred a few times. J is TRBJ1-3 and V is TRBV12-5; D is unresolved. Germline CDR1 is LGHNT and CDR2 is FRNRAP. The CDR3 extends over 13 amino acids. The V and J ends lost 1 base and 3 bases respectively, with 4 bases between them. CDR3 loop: CASGLGGGNTIYF. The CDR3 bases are TGTGCTAGTGGTTTGGGGGGTGGAAACACCATATATTTT.

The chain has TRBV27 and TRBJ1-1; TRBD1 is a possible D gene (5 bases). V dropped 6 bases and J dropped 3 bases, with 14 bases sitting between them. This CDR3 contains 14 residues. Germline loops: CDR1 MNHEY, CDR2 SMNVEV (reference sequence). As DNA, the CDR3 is TGTGCCAGCAGATTTAGGGCAGGGCACACTGAAGCTTTCTTT. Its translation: CASRFRAGHTEAFF.

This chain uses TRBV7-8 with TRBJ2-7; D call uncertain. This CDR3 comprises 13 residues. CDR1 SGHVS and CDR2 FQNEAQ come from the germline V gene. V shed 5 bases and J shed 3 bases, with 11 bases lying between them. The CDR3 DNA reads TGTGCCAGCAGCCCATCTCAACTCTACGAGCAGTACTTC. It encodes CASSPSQLYEQYF.

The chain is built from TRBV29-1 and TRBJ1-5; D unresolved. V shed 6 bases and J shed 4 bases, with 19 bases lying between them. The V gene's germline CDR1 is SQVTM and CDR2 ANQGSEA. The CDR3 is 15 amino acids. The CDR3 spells CSVADGLLGNQPQHF. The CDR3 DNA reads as TGCAGCGTAGCGGACGGGCTTTTGGGTAATCAGCCCCAGCATTTT. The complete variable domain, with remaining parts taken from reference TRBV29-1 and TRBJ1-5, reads SAVISQKPSRDICQRGTSLTIQCQVDSQVTMMFWYRQQPGQSLTLIATANQGSEATYESGFVIDKFPISRPNLTFSTLTVSNMSPEDSSIYLCSVADGLLGNQPQHFGDGTRLSIL.

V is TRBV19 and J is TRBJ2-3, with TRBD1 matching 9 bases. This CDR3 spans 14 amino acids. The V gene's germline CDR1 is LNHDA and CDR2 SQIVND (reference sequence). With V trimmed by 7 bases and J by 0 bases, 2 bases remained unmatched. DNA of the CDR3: TGTGCCAGTAACAGGGGGCTCAGCACAGATACGCAGTATTTT. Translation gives CASNRGLSTDTQYF.

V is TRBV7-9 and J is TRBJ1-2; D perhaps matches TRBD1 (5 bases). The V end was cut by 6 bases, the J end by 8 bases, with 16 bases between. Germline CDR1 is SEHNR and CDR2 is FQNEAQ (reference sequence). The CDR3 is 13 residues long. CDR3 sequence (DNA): TGTGCCAGCAGTACCGAAGCACGGGGGGGCTACACCTTC. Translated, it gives CASSTEARGGYTF.

CDR3 in DNA: TGTGCCTGGAGTGTACCCCCGGGACACACAATCCCGGGCTACACCTTC. The encoded protein is CAWSVPPGHTIPGYTF. V and J are TRBV30 and TRBJ1-2; possibly TRBD1 for D (6 bases). This CDR3 has 16 amino acids. V was cut by 0 bases and J by 8 bases, with 22 bases left in between. Germline V gene data show CDR1 as GTSNPN and CDR2 as SVGIG (reference sequence).